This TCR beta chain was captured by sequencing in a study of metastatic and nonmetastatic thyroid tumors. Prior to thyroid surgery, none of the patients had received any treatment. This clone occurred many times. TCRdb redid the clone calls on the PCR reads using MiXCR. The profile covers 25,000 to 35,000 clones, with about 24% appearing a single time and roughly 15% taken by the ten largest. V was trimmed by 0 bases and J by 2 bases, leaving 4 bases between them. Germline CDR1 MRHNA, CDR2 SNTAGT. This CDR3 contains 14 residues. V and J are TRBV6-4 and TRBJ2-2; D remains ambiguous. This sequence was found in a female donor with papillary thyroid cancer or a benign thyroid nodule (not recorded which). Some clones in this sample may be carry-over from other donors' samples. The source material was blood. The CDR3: CASSDSTNTGELFF. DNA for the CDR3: TGTGCCAGCAGTGACTCGACTAACACCGGGGAGCTGTTTTTT.